Listed below are T cell receptor beta chains from one sample, sequenced in a study of shared clonotypes between healthy human individuals. Method: immunoSEQ multiplex PCR; TCRdb's copy keeps in-frame clones and lacks some. In the table there are hundreds of thousands of clones, more than 75% of which are singletons. Sequencing used PBMCs. The receptors derive from a woman in her forties in good health. Some clones in this sample may be carry-over from other donors' samples. CDR3s include the opening cysteine and the closing phenylalanine or tryptophan. The D gene is left open where the match is weak. Clone size, where shown, is once, few, many, or a class for clones that have expanded.

clone size	V gene	D gene	J gene	CDR3 DNA	CDR3 protein
.	TRBV28	.	TRBJ2-1	TGTGCCAGCAGCCCACCCGGGACCAAATACAATGAGCAGTTCTTC	CASSPPGTKYNEQFF
.	TRBV5-1	.	TRBJ2-3	TGCGCCAGCAGCTTGGCAAGCACAGATACGCAGTATTTT	CASSLASTDTQYF
once	TRBV9	TRBD1	TRBJ2-7	TGTGCCAGCAGCGTCGCCGCGGGACAGGGACCCTACGAGCAGTACTTC	CASSVAAGQGPYEQYF
.	TRBV18	.	TRBJ2-5	TGTGCCAGCTCACCACCCGGCGAGACCCAGTACTTC	CASSPPGETQYF
.	TRBV4-1	TRBD2	TRBJ2-1	TGCGCCAGCAGCCAAGATCCGGTGAGCGGGAGACTGGGTGAGCAGTTCTTC	CASSQDPVSGRLGEQFF
.	TRBV19	TRBD2	TRBJ2-1	TGTGCCAGTAGCGGACTAGCGGGAGCCTTCTCCTACAATGAGCAGTTCTTC	CASSGLAGAFSYNEQFF
.	TRBV5-4	TRBD2	TRBJ2-5	TGTGCCAGCAGCTCGGGGACTAGCGGGAACCAAGAGACCCAGTACTTC	CASSSGTSGNQETQYF
.	TRBV18	.	TRBJ2-6	TGTGCCAGCTCACCAGGATTCGAGAACCAGGGGTGGGTTGGGGCCAACGTCCTGACTTTC	CASSPGFENQGWVGANVLTF
.	TRBV5-4	TRBD2	TRBJ2-1	TGTGCCAGCAATCCGGGACTATCCTACAATGAGCAGTTCTTC	CASNPGLSYNEQFF
.	TRBV4-3	TRBD1	TRBJ2-2	TGCGCCAGCAGCCAAGGGGCAGGGGGCGGGTTTGCCGGGGAGCTGTTTTTT	CASSQGAGGGFAGELFF
.	TRBV5-1	TRBD1	TRBJ2-7	TGCGCCAGCAGCACGAGACAGGGGGGCTCCTACGAGCAGTACTTC	CASSTRQGGSYEQYF
.	TRBV10-3	.	TRBJ2-5	TGTGCCACGAGACCTGGACAGTCAGAGACCCAGTACTTC	CATRPGQSETQYF
once	TRBV2	.	TRBJ1-6	TGTGCCAGCAGGACAGAATCTAATTCACCCCTCCACTTT	CASRTESNSPLHF
.	TRBV10-2	TRBD2	TRBJ2-3	TGCGCCAGCAGTGGGGCGACTAGCGGGACTCCTAACACAGATACGCAGTATTTT	CASSGATSGTPNTDTQYF
.	TRBV27	TRBD1	TRBJ1-1	TGTGCCAGCAGATGGGACAGGGGTCGGAACACTGAAGCTTTCTTT	CASRWDRGRNTEAFF
few	TRBV5-4	.	TRBJ2-7	TGTGCCAGCAGCCCGACGGGCGTCTCCTACGAGCAGTACTTC	CASSPTGVSYEQYF
.	TRBV21-1	.	TRBJ2-6	TGTGCCAGCAGCAACCCTGGGGCCAACGTCCTGACTTTC	CASSNPGANVLTF
few	TRBV6-6	.	TRBJ2-7	TGTGCCAGTGCACAGAGCTCCTACGAGCAGTACTTC	CASAQSSYEQYF
once	TRBV28	TRBD2	TRBJ2-3	TGTGCCAGCAGTTTACCCCTAGCGGGAGGCCGACGGATGGGCACAGATACGCAGTATTTT	CASSLPLAGGRRMGTDTQYF
.	TRBV5-8	TRBD1	TRBJ2-5	TGTGCCAGCAGCCCTATTTCAGGGGGTGGAGAGACCCAGTACTTC	CASSPISGGGETQYF
.	TRBV7-2	TRBD2	TRBJ2-7	TGTGCCAGCAGCTTAGCGCCGGGGGGTTCGGGATACGAGCAGTACTTC	CASSLAPGGSGYEQYF
.	TRBV6-5	.	TRBJ1-1	TGTGCCAGCAGTCCCGGTACCTGGGGAGCTTTCTTT	CASSPGTWGAFF
.	TRBV28	.	TRBJ2-5	TGTGCCAGCAGTTTAGTGGGTCATCAAGAGACCCAGTACTTC	CASSLVGHQETQYF
.	TRBV2	.	TRBJ1-6	TGTGCCAGCAGCCCGAATTCACCCCTCCACTTT	CASSPNSPLHF